A single sample is the source of the 10 T cell receptor beta chains below, sequenced in a study of beta chain features in type 1 diabetes. The whole isolated RNA underwent reverse transcription, so sequencing captured expressed TCRB transcripts. Assay: immunoSEQ multiplex PCR; the TCRdb copy retains only in-frame clones and omits some. The sample consists of hundreds of thousands of clones, about 10% of them appearing once. Source material: naive CD4+ T cells from blood. These receptors all come from a woman between 18 and 29 years old in good health.

The chain combines TRBV18 with TRBJ2-5, with 8 bases fitting TRBD1. The CDR3 is 16 amino acids. V shed 1 base and J 5 bases; nucleotides not matched to a gene: 9. Germline CDR1 reads KGHSH; CDR2 reads LQKENI. In nucleotides, the CDR3 is TGTGCCAGCTCACCACAAGGGGCCAGGGGGCCGGAGACCCAGTACTTC. Its protein is CASSPQGARGPETQYF.

This clone was counted between two and nine times. V and J are TRBV4-3 and TRBJ2-1; 7 nucleotides agree with TRBD1. The V gene end was trimmed by 0 bases and the J gene end by 7 bases; junction bases not matched to a gene: 9. The CDR3 length is 16 residues. Germline V gives CDR1 LGHNA, CDR2 YSLEER. The CDR3 reads CASSQDGTGVANEQFF. The CDR3 DNA sequence: TGCGCCAGCAGCCAAGATGGTACAGGGGTGGCAAATGAGCAGTTCTTC.

This clone was recorded a few times. The chain carries TRBV18 and TRBJ1-2, with unresolved D. Between the trimmed V and J ends, which lost 2 bases and 2 bases, there was a span of 12 bases. Looked up from germline, CDR1 is KGHSH and CDR2 is LQKENI. The CDR3 loop spans 15 amino acids. This CDR3 is CASSPGIGQNYGYTF. CDR3 DNA: TGTGCCAGCTCACCAGGTATAGGGCAGAACTATGGCTACACCTTC.

A few counts support this clone. This chain links TRBV19 with TRBJ2-5; D unresolved. The CDR3 sequence is 17 residues long. The germline CDR1 and CDR2 sequences are LNHDA and SQIVND (reference sequence). Trimming pared 3 bases from V and 3 bases from J, leaving 20 bases between. CDR3: CASSIGRLGILEETQYF. CDR3 DNA: TGTGCCAGTAGTATCGGAAGGCTGGGAATATTGGAAGAGACCCAGTACTTC.

This chain links TRBV29-1 with TRBJ1-1, with TRBD1 as a possible D gene (5 bases). Per the germline V gene, CDR1 is SQVTM and CDR2 is ANQGSEA. V dropped 4 bases and J dropped 3 bases, with 12 bases sitting between them. The CDR3 is made up of 13 amino acids. CDR3 amino acids: CSVVKGRDTEAFF. The CDR3 bases are TGCAGCGTTGTGAAGGGGAGAGACACTGAAGCTTTCTTT.

This clone turned up a few times. The V and J genes are TRBV7-2 and TRBJ2-1; D is tentatively TRBD1 or TRBD2 (5 bases each). This CDR3 spans 16 amino acids. V was cut by 5 bases and J by 0 bases, with 14 bases left in between. In germline, CDR1 is SGHTA, CDR2 FQGNSA. DNA of the CDR3: TGTGCCAGCAGCCTATCCGGGACGATCTCCTACAATGAGCAGTTCTTC. It specifies CASSLSGTISYNEQFF.

V and J are TRBV7-9 and TRBJ2-1, with D perhaps TRBD2 (5 bases). The CDR3 length is 15 residues. Germline V CDR1 and CDR2: SEHNR, FQNEAQ (reference sequence). V lost 5 bases, J lost 3 bases, and 14 bases lay in between. CDR3 coding DNA: TGTGCCAGCAGCCAAGGACTTTCACGCTACAATGAGCAGTTCTTC. Encoded protein: CASSQGLSRYNEQFF. Supplemented by reference TRBV7-9 and TRBJ2-1, the full variable domain reads DTGVSQNPRHKITKRGQNVTFRCDPISEHNRLYWYRQTLGQGPEFLTYFQNEAQLEKSRLLSDRFSAERPKGSFSTLEIQRTEQGDSAMYLCASSQGLSRYNEQFFGPGTRLTVL.

This sequence joins TRBV7-2 and TRBJ2-4, with TRBD1 identical over 9 bases. There are 16 residues in the CDR3. Germline trimming cut 1 base from V and 6 bases from J; bases unmatched to any gene: 7. Germline V gives CDR1 SGHTA, CDR2 FQGNSA. This CDR3 reads CASSLVGTGLGNIQYF. CDR3 DNA: TGTGCCAGCAGCTTAGTCGGGACAGGGTTGGGAAACATTCAGTACTTC. The full variable domain, completed using reference TRBV7-2 and TRBJ2-4, is GAGVSQSPSNKVTEKGKDVELRCDPISGHTALYWYRQSLGQGLEFLIYFQGNSAPDKSGLPSDRFSAERTGGSVSTLTIQRTQQEDSAVYLCASSLVGTGLGNIQYFGAGTRLSVL.

This clone appeared a few times. The V gene is TRBV4-2, the J gene TRBJ2-4; D gene ambiguous. The CDR3 sequence is 17 residues long. Trimming took off 2 bases at V and 0 bases at J, with 14 bases between the two ends. Germline V lookup: CDR1 LGHNA, CDR2 YNFKEQ. The CDR3 sequence: CASSQLLRNQAKNIQYF. CDR3 coding DNA: TGTGCCAGCAGCCAACTCTTGAGAAATCAAGCCAAAAACATTCAGTACTTC.

The sample holds a few counts of this clone. The gene calls are TRBV7-9 and TRBJ1-1; tentative D call: TRBD1 (6 bases). The germline gives CDR1 SEHNR, CDR2 FQNEAQ (reference sequence). The CDR3 has 15 amino acids. The V gene lost 5 bases and the J gene lost 1 base, with 14 bases spanning the gap. CDR3 DNA sequence: TGTGCCAGCAGCGACAGGACCGATAAGAACACTGAAGCTTTCTTT. Amino acids: CASSDRTDKNTEAFF.